This T cell receptor (beta chain) was identified in a study of blood T cell repertoires in COVID-19. With V trimmed by 5 bases and J by 3 bases, 9 bases remained unmatched. The germline CDR1 and CDR2 sequences are WNHNN and SYGVQD (reference sequence). The CDR3 runs to 16 residues. Clones were read by immunoSEQ multiplex PCR, and TCRdb kept only the in-frame ones, dropping some. The sample comprises about 250,000 clones, 88% of which are singletons, and roughly 6.8% rests with the top ten. Material for sequencing was peripheral blood. The clonotype originates from a young woman with COVID-19, enrolled during active disease. The genes are TRBV10-1 and TRBJ2-1; 8 nucleotides line up with TRBD1. The CDR3, as DNA: TGCGCCAGCAGTACCGCTCGCACAGGGGGCTACAATGAGCAGTTCTTC. Protein product: CASSTARTGGYNEQFF.